This passage covers 17 T cell receptor beta chains from one sample sequenced in a study of T-cell reconstitution after alpha-beta-depleted transplantation in children (TCRdb year 2016). The library came from PCR. TCRdb lists the instrument as Illumina HiSeq 2500. To normalize quantification of the TCRbeta repertoire, the TCR libraries were built with molecular barcoding that relied on unique molecular identifiers. Using fastp at Q25 and MiXCR, TCRdb reprocessed the public reads and kept productive beta chains. Every distinct CDR3 protein forms one entry, paired with its most common genes and DNA. The sample table lists over 400,000 distinct CDR3 sequences, 43% of them with a count of one. The ten largest account for 25% to 30% of the sample. The sample's treatment or condition, from its label and the paper: allogeneic hematopoietic cell transplantation with graft depleted of TCRalphabeta T cells and CD19 B cells.

Source: PBMCs, taken before TCRalphabeta/CD19-depleted stem cell transplant. These receptors originate from a girl aged 2 to 10 with aplastic anemia, due to receive a stem cell transplant.

This clonotype appeared once. The chain links TRBV20-1 to TRBJ2-7; the match to TRBD1 covers 10 bases. Unmatched junction bases numbered 4, after V lost 1 base and J lost 4 bases. There are 14 residues in the CDR3. Germline CDR1 reads DFQATT; CDR2 reads SNEGSKA (reference sequence). The CDR3 region is CSARGRQGAYEQYF. In nucleotides, the CDR3 is TGCAGTGCTAGAGGCCGACAGGGGGCTTACGAGCAGTACTTC.

The gene calls are TRBV7-9 and TRBJ1-1; no definite D call. Germline V gene sequence: CDR1 SEHNR, CDR2 FQNEAQ (reference sequence). The CDR3 is 12 residues long. V lost 1 base and J 11 bases, leaving 11 bases between the germline ends. The CDR3 spells CASSLEVEEAFF. DNA for the CDR3: TGTGCCAGCAGCTTAGAGGTCGAGGAGGCTTTCTTT.

V is TRBV7-6 and J is TRBJ2-3, with 11 nucleotides matching TRBD2. The trim removed 5 bases at V and 1 base at J, leaving 8 bases unmatched. The CDR3 loop spans 17 amino acids. Germline values: CDR1 SGHVS, CDR2 FNYEAQ. The CDR3 region is CASSLLPTSGGTDTQYF. For the CDR3, the DNA is TGTGCCAGCAGCCTTCTTCCGACTAGCGGGGGCACAGATACGCAGTATTTT.

This chain connects TRBV5-5 to TRBJ1-2; possible D gene TRBD1, 6 bases. The V end lost 4 bases, the J end lost 4 bases, and 14 bases lay between the germline ends. The CDR3 is 14 residues long. Germline V lookup: CDR1 SGHKS, CDR2 YYEKEE (reference sequence). CDR3 sequence: CASSPTGPTYGYTF. Here the CDR3 DNA reads TGTGCCAGCAGCCCGACAGGCCCTACCTATGGCTACACCTTC.

This clonotype was picked up a small number of times. V and J are TRBV15 and TRBJ2-7; 14 bases map to TRBD2. J gave up 2 bases and V 0 bases, and 12 bases lay outside the gene matches. Looked up from germline, CDR1 is LNHNV and CDR2 is YYDKDF (reference sequence). This CDR3 has 20 amino acids. As DNA, the CDR3 is TGTGCCACCAGCAGAGATTGGTTGGGACTAGCGGGAGAAGGTCCCTACGAGCAGTACTTC. Its translation is CATSRDWLGLAGEGPYEQYF.

This clonotype was observed at least ten times. V usage is TRBV5-5 and J usage is TRBJ1-1, with 9 bases fitting TRBD1. The junction had 0 bases not matched to a gene; V was cut back by 0 bases and J by 3 bases. Germline CDR1 is SGHKS and CDR2 is YYEKEE (reference sequence). The CDR3 consists of 14 residues. CDR3 sequence (DNA): TGTGCCAGCAGCTTGGGGGACAGGGACACTGAAGCTTTCTTT. This encodes CASSLGDRDTEAFF.

There are a few counts of this clonotype. The chain joins TRBV7-8 to TRBJ2-2; TRBD1 or TRBD2 may be the D gene (5 bases each). This CDR3 is built from 16 residues. CDR1 and CDR2 from the germline V gene are SGHVS and FQNEAQ. Trimming took off 1 base at V and 5 bases at J, with 14 bases between the two ends. CDR3 in amino acids: CASSLVGTLRTGELFF. The CDR3 DNA reads as TGTGCCAGCAGCTTAGTCGGGACGCTGAGAACCGGGGAGCTGTTTTTT.

This chain uses TRBV6-1 with TRBJ1-2, with 9 bases lining up with TRBD1. The V gene's germline CDR1 is MNHNS and CDR2 SASEGT. The ends lost 4 bases at V and 1 base at J; junction bases unmatched: 4. The CDR3 loop spans 15 amino acids. The DNA for the CDR3 is TGTGCCAGCAGTGCCGGGACAGGGTTTAACTATGGCTACACCTTC. Protein product: CASSAGTGFNYGYTF.

The sample holds a few counts of this clonotype. An end of the junction differs from the germline gene, which may be a read error. The genes are TRBV2 and TRBJ2-5; weak D call: TRBD1 (5 bases). Looked up from germline, CDR1 is SNHLY and CDR2 is FYNNEI. This CDR3 region has 15 residues. This CDR3 reads CATSRPGPAQETQYF. The CDR3 region has the DNA TGTGCCACCAGTAGACCAGGGCCCGCACAAGAGACCCAGTACTTC.

Notes on this clonotype: Given a much more abundant clone one base away, this may be a read error. The chain combines TRBV4-3 with TRBJ2-1, with D possibly matching TRBD1 (8 bases). V lost 3 bases, J lost 6 bases, and 27 bases lay in between. Germline lookup yields CDR1 LGHNA and CDR2 YSLEER. The CDR3 runs 19 residues. The CDR3 bases are TGCGCCAGCAGCCATGCTCTTAAGACCACAGGGGGGGTAGGCAATGAGCAGTTCTTC. Its protein product is CASSHALKTTGGVGNEQFF.

Regarding this clonotype: Possible read error: a much larger clone is one base away. The V gene is TRBV5-5, the J gene TRBJ2-2; D is uncertain. Germline-derived CDR1 and CDR2 are SGHKS and YYEKEE (reference sequence). The CDR3 consists of 13 residues. Here the CDR3 DNA reads TGTGCCCGCAGCCTACGTACTAACGGGGAGCTGTTTTTT. Protein sequence: CARSLRTNGELFF. Combining the CDR3 with reference TRBV5-5 and TRBJ2-2 gives the whole variable domain DAGVTQSPTHLIKTRGQQVTLRCSPISGHKSVSWYQQVLGQGPQFIFQYYEKEERGRGNFPDRFSARQFPNYSSELNVNALLLGDSALYLCARSLRTNGELFFGEGSRLTVL.

A remark on this clonotype: A much larger clone lies one base from this, so it may be a read error. The chain couples TRBV28 to TRBJ2-1; D is undetermined. Germline CDR1 reads MDHEN; CDR2 reads SYDVKM. Trimming shortened V by 6 bases and J by 5 bases, and 5 bases separated the two germline ends. CDR3 length: 11 residues. Here the CDR3 DNA reads TGTGCCAGCAGCCACAACAATGAGCAGTTCTTC. It specifies CASSHNNEQFF. Complete variable domain (other parts from reference TRBV28 and TRBJ2-1): DVKVTQSSRYLVKRTGEKVFLECVQDMDHENMFWYRQDPGLGLRLIYFSYDVKMKEKGDIPEGYSVSREKKERFSLILESASTNQTSMYLCASSHNNEQFFGPGTRLTVL.

This sequence joins TRBV12-3 or TRBV12-4 and TRBJ2-2; either TRBD1 or TRBD2 may fit D (5 bases each). The CDR3 consists of 14 residues. V lost 2 bases and J lost 6, with 10 bases in between. CDR3 in DNA: TGTGCCAGCAGTTTACGGGGCGGAGCCGGGGAGCTGTTTTTT. Amino acids: CASSLRGGAGELFF.

The chain combines TRBV12-3 or TRBV12-4 with TRBJ2-7; D gene uncertain. V was trimmed by 7 bases and J by 0 bases, leaving 16 bases between them. This CDR3 has 15 amino acids. CDR3 sequence (DNA): TGTGCCAGCACCTTAAGGTTATCCGCCTCCTACGAGCAGTACTTC. It is translated as CASTLRLSASYEQYF.

This clonotype showed up just a few times. The rearrangement links TRBV6-5 to TRBJ2-7; TRBD2 agrees at 14 bases. The V gene end was trimmed by 2 bases and the J gene end by 5 bases; junction bases not matched to a gene: 8. The CDR3 loop spans 17 amino acids. From germline, CDR1 is MNHEY and CDR2 SVGAGI. CDR3 coding DNA: TGTGCCAGCAGTTACCGACTAGCGGGAGGGATTTACGACGAGCAGTACTTC. Residues: CASSYRLAGGIYDEQYF.

This clonotype was counted ten times or more. The chain uses TRBV6-1 and TRBJ2-5; D unresolved. This CDR3 has 16 amino acids. V was clipped by 10 bases and J by 3 bases, with 24 bases between them. Germline CDR1 reads MNHNS; CDR2 reads SASEGT. The CDR3 sequence: CATLRFQVGTEETQYF. The DNA for the CDR3 is TGTGCCACCCTTAGGTTCCAAGTTGGAACTGAAGAGACCCAGTACTTC.

The chain couples TRBV18 to TRBJ1-4; D not certain. Trimming shortened V by 2 bases and J by 4 bases, and 14 bases separated the two germline ends. Germline V gene data show CDR1 as KGHSH and CDR2 as LQKENI. The CDR3 runs 16 residues. The CDR3: CASSPGRGLVNEKLFF. CDR3 coding DNA: TGTGCCAGCTCACCAGGGCGGGGTCTCGTTAATGAAAAACTGTTTTTT. Variable domain in full (rest from reference TRBV18 and TRBJ1-4): NAGVMQNPRHLVRRRGQEARLRCSPMKGHSHVYWYRQLPEEGLKFMVYLQKENIIDESGMPKERFSAEFPKEGPSILRIQQVVRGDSAAYFCASSPGRGLVNEKLFFGSGTQLSVL.